The entry below describes one T cell receptor beta chain. Its cognate antigen is unknown. Since a much larger clone is just one base distant, this may be a read error. This sample also contains other DNA sequences that code for the same CDR3. The PCR employed 60 Vbeta primers together with 13 Jbeta primers. Profiled with immunoSEQ multiplex PCR; TCRdb holds only in-frame clones, not every one. Here the sample spans 150,000 to 200,000 clones, 76% being singletons. This record comes from a study of cytomegalovirus exposure and HLA in healthy donors. Findings of the study overall: The authors later found TCR association rates varying by HLA locus, with DRB1 most and HLA-C fewest. Cytomegalovirus status, reportedly, was diagnosed with high specificity and sensitivity by the classifier. The records held CMV serostatus as the only immune exposure information.

Trimming at V came to 0 bases and at J to 2 bases, leaving 2 bases not matched to a gene. The CDR3 extends over 14 amino acids. Germline V gene data show CDR1 as SGHRS and CDR2 as YFSETQ. The chain carries TRBV5-1 and TRBJ2-7; 7 bases match TRBD1. Source material: PBMCs. This TCR was sampled from a woman aged 25-40 years in good health and CMV-seropositive. As DNA, the CDR3 is TGCGCCAGCAGCTTGGGGCAGGGGGCCTACGAGCAGTACTTC. Amino acids: CASSLGQGAYEQYF.